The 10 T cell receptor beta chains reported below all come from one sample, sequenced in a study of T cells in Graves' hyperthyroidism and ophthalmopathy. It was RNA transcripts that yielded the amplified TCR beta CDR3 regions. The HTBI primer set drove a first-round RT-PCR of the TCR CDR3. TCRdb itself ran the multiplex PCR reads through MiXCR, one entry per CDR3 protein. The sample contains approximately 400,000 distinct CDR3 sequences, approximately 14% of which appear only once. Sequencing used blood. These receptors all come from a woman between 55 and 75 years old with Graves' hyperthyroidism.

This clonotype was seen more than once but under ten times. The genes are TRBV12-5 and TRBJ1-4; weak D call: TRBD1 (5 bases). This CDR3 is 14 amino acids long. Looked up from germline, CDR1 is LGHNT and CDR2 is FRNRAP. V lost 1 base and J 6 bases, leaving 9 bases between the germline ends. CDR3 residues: CASGLGQGDEKLFF. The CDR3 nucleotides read TGTGCTAGTGGTTTGGGGCAGGGCGATGAAAAACTGTTTTTT.

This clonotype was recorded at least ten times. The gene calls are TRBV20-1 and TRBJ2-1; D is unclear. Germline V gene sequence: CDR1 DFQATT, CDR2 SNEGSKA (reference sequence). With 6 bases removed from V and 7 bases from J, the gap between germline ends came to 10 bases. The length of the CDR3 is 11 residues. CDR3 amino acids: CSAVSRNEQFF. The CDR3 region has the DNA TGCAGTGCCGTATCTCGGAATGAGCAGTTCTTC.

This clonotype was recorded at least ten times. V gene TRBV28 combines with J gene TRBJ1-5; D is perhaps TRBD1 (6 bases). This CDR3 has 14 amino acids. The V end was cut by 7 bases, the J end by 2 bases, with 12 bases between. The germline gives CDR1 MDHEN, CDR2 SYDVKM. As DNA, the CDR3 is TGTGCCAGCAACCTAAACAGGGGCAATCAGCCCCAGCATTTT. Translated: CASNLNRGNQPQHF.

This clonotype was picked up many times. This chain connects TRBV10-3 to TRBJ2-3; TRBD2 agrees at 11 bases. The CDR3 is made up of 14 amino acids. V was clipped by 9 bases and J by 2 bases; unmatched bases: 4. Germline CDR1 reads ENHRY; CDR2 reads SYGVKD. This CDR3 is CAISTSGVTDTQYF. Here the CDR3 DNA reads TGTGCCATTTCGACTAGCGGGGTCACAGATACGCAGTATTTT.

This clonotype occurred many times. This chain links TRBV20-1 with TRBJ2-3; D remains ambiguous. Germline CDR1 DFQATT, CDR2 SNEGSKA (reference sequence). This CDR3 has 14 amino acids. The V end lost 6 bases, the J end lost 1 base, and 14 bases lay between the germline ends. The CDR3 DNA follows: TGCAGTGCGGTTAATAACAGAGGCACAGATACGCAGTATTTT. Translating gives CSAVNNRGTDTQYF.

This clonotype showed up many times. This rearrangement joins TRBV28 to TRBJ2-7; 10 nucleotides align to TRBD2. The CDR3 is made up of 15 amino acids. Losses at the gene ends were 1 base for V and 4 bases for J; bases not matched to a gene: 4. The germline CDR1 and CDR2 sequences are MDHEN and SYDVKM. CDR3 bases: TGTGCCAGCAGTTTATCCGGACTAGCGGATTACGAGCAGTACTTC. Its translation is CASSLSGLADYEQYF.

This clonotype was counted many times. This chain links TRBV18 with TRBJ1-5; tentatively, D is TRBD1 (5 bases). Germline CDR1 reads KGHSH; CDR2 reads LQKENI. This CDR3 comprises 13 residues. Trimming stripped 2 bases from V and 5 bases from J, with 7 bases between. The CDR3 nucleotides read TGTGCCAGCTCACCAGGGGACCATCAGCCCCAGCATTTT. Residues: CASSPGDHQPQHF.

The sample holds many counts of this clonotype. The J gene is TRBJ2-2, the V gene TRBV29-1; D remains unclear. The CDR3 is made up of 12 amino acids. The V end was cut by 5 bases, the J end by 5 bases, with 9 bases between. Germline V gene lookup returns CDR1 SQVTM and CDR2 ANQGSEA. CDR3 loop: CSVSWWTGELFF. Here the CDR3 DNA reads TGCAGCGTTTCTTGGTGGACCGGGGAGCTGTTTTTT.

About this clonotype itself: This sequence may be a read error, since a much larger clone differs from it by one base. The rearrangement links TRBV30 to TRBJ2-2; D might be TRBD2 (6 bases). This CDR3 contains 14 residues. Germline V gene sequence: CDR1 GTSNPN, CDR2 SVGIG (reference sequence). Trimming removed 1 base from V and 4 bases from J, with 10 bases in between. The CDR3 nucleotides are TGTGCCTGGAGTGGTCGGGGAGGCACCGGGGAGCTGTTTTTT. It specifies CAWSGRGGTGELFF.

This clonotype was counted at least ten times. The CDR3 here is CASSPRPTGGYEQYF. The CDR3 region has the DNA TGTGCCAGCAGTCCTCGCCCTACAGGGGGCTACGAGCAGTACTTC. The gene calls are TRBV2 and TRBJ2-7; 8 bases are shared with TRBD1. Germline V lookup: CDR1 SNHLY, CDR2 FYNNEI. The CDR3 runs to 15 residues. V lost 5 bases to trimming and J lost 3 bases; unmatched junction nucleotides: 9.